This is a list of T cell receptor beta chains from one sample in a study of blood T cell repertoires in COVID-19. Sequencing used immunoSEQ multiplex PCR; TCRdb keeps in-frame clones, though not all of them. The sample has approximately 200,000 clones; roughly four fifths are singletons. Sequencing was performed on PBMCs or T cells enriched from blood (not recorded which). The receptor set was obtained from a man aged 40-49 years who had recovered from COVID-19. CDR3s include the opening cysteine and the closing phenylalanine or tryptophan.

CDR3aa: CAWSRPSEQYF
v_gene: TRBV30
j_gene: TRBJ2-7

CDR3aa: CASARQLTRTEAFF
v_gene: TRBV3-1/TRBV3-2
j_gene: TRBJ1-1

CDR3aa: CASSLYRGGANVLTF
v_gene: TRBV9
j_gene: TRBJ2-6

CDR3aa: CASSSTTGVSRSYEQYF
v_gene: TRBV28
j_gene: TRBJ2-7

CDR3aa: CASSVDHSLTDTQYF
v_gene: TRBV9
j_gene: TRBJ2-3

CDR3aa: CASSPQGALYNSPLHF
v_gene: TRBV18
j_gene: TRBJ1-6

CDR3aa: CASGTSWETQYF
v_gene: TRBV6-5
j_gene: TRBJ2-5

CDR3aa: CASSPGGYSPLHF
v_gene: TRBV9
j_gene: TRBJ1-6

CDR3aa: CASSFRQRVDYGYTF
v_gene: TRBV7-2
j_gene: TRBJ1-2

CDR3aa: CASSQDPGSGNTIYF
v_gene: TRBV4-1
j_gene: TRBJ1-3

CDR3aa: CASSQRTGRGNEQFF
v_gene: TRBV4-2
j_gene: TRBJ2-1

CDR3aa: CASSPQGLSNYGYTF
v_gene: TRBV7-3
j_gene: TRBJ1-2

CDR3aa: CASTTGQLNTEAFF
v_gene: TRBV28
j_gene: TRBJ1-1

CDR3aa: CASSFGQDIYEQYF
v_gene: TRBV5-4
j_gene: TRBJ2-7

CDR3aa: CATSGSSGTSTYEQYF
v_gene: TRBV24-1
j_gene: TRBJ2-7

CDR3aa: CASSAQGFSAGELFF
v_gene: TRBV9
j_gene: TRBJ2-2

CDR3aa: CASSFTSQGWDGYTF
v_gene: TRBV27
j_gene: TRBJ1-2

CDR3aa: CASSPGQTSSYEQYF
v_gene: TRBV18
j_gene: TRBJ2-7

CDR3aa: CASSLQGNTIYF
v_gene: TRBV11-2
j_gene: TRBJ1-3

CDR3aa: CASSQGQGANYNEQFF
v_gene: TRBV5-1
j_gene: TRBJ2-1

CDR3aa: CASSQVQGAPGNTIYF
v_gene: TRBV4-3
j_gene: TRBJ1-3

CDR3aa: CASSSQLGRNTEAFF
v_gene: TRBV7-9
j_gene: TRBJ1-1

CDR3aa: CASTPLANYGYTF
v_gene: TRBV19
j_gene: TRBJ1-2

CDR3aa: CAWSTDRGNQPQHF
v_gene: TRBV30
j_gene: TRBJ1-5

CDR3aa: CASSHNSGTGVQPQHF
v_gene: TRBV18
j_gene: TRBJ1-5

CDR3aa: CASSRQGIVGETQYF
v_gene: TRBV18
j_gene: TRBJ2-5

CDR3aa: CASSPLSHRQGRFF
v_gene: TRBV28
j_gene: TRBJ2-1

CDR3aa: CASSFVGASGTGVDTQYF
v_gene: TRBV7-3
j_gene: TRBJ2-3

CDR3aa: CASSPAGETEAFF
v_gene: TRBV18
j_gene: TRBJ1-1

CDR3aa: CASSIIDRDTEAFF
v_gene: TRBV19
j_gene: TRBJ1-1

CDR3aa: CASSQRTTAKNIQYF
v_gene: TRBV5-6
j_gene: TRBJ2-4

CDR3aa: CASSPQGRGNTEAFF
v_gene: TRBV28
j_gene: TRBJ1-1

CDR3aa: CAGSSDRLHLNTEAFF
v_gene: TRBV7-9
j_gene: TRBJ1-1

CDR3aa: CASTEQGDYGYTF
v_gene: TRBV28
j_gene: TRBJ1-2

CDR3aa: CASIQRYTDTQYF
v_gene: TRBV2
j_gene: TRBJ2-3

CDR3aa: CASSLSGSSHEQYF
v_gene: TRBV5-1
j_gene: TRBJ2-7

CDR3aa: CATSQTGGNEAFF
v_gene: TRBV24-1
j_gene: TRBJ1-1

CDR3aa: CASAREGTDYQPQHF
v_gene: TRBV6-5
j_gene: TRBJ1-5

CDR3aa: CASSQTSGYTGELFF
v_gene: TRBV7-9
j_gene: TRBJ2-2

CDR3aa: CASSLGHRTYTGELFF
v_gene: TRBV7-6
j_gene: TRBJ2-2

CDR3aa: CSASEGLARRGSYEQYF
v_gene: TRBV20-1
j_gene: TRBJ2-7

CDR3aa: CATSTRGSGANVLTF
v_gene: TRBV15
j_gene: TRBJ2-6

CDR3aa: CAWNLYGTGDYGYTF
v_gene: TRBV30
j_gene: TRBJ1-2

CDR3aa: CASSLGGTAANTEAFF
v_gene: TRBV5-4
j_gene: TRBJ1-1

CDR3aa: CSVATTGFNTEAFF
v_gene: TRBV29-1
j_gene: TRBJ1-1

CDR3aa: CASSVSSGGYNEQFF
v_gene: TRBV9
j_gene: TRBJ2-1

CDR3aa: CASSLGRGNTGELFF
v_gene: TRBV5-1
j_gene: TRBJ2-2

CDR3aa: CASSQDIKRTARGYGYTF
v_gene: TRBV4-3
j_gene: TRBJ1-2